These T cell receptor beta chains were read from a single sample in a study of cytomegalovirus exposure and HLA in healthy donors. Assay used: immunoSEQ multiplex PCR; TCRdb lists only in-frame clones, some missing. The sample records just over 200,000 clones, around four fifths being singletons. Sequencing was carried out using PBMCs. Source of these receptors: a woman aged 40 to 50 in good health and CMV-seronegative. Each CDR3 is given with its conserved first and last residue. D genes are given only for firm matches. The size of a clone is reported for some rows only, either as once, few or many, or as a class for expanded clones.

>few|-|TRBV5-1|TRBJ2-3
TGCGCCAGCAGCTTGAAGGGGGGCACAGATACGCAGTATTTT
CASSLKGGTDTQYF
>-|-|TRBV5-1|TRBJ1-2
TGCGCCAGCAGCTTGGCCCCTAACCCGGGTGGCTACACCTTC
CASSLAPNPGGYTF
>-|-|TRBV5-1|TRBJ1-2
TGCGCCAGCACACGGGGAGACTTATATGGCTACACCTTC
CASTRGDLYGYTF
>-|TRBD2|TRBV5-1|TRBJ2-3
TGCGCCAGCTCTGTAGCGGGAGGAGATACGCAGTATTTT
CASSVAGGDTQYF
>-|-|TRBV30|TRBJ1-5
TGTGCCTGGAGTGTACCCGGGAGCAATCAGCCCCAGCATTTT
CAWSVPGSNQPQHF
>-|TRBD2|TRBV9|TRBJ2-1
TGTGCCAGCAGCCGGCGGCGGGAGATTAACAATGAGCAGTTCTTC
CASSRRREINNEQFF
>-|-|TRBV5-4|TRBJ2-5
TGTGCCAGCAGCTTCTACACAGAACAAGAGACCCAGTACTTC
CASSFYTEQETQYF
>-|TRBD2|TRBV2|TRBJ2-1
TGTGCCAGCAGTCAAAGCACTAGCGACAATGAGCAGTTCTTC
CASSQSTSDNEQFF
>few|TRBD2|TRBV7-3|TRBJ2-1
TGTGCCAGCAGGAGGGGAGGGGAGGGGTCTAACAATGAGCAGTTCTTC
CASRRGGEGSNNEQFF
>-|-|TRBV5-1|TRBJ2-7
TGCGCCAGCAACACTGGGTTACTAAACTACGAGCAGTACTTC
CASNTGLLNYEQYF
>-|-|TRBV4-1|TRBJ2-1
TGCGCCAGCAGCCAAGAGAATCGGGGTTCGGTATACAATGAGCAGTTCTTC
CASSQENRGSVYNEQFF
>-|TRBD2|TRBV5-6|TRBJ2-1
TGTGCCAGCAGCCGGACTAGCGGGAGGGCGGCGTTCTTC
CASSRTSGRAAFF
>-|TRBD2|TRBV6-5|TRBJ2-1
TGTGCCAGCAAAGGACTAGCGGGATCCGGCGAGCAGTTCTTC
CASKGLAGSGEQFF
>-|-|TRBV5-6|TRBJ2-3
TGTGCCAGCAGCACCAAAATTCGACAGGGCACAGATACGCAGTATTTT
CASSTKIRQGTDTQYF
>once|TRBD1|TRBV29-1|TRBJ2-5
TGCAGCGGCAACAGGGGTTGGGGCCAAGAGACCCAGTACTTC
CSGNRGWGQETQYF
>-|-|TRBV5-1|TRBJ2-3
TGCGCCAGCAGCTTGGTCCTAGCACCAGATACGCAGTATTTT
CASSLVLAPDTQYF
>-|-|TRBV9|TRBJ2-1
TGTGCCAGCAGCCTCGGGGTAGCGGACTACAATGAGCAGTTCTTC
CASSLGVADYNEQFF
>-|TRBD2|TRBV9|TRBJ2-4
TGTGCCAGCAGCGTAGCTTCGGGAGGGCCATTTCAGTACTTC
CASSVASGGPFQYF
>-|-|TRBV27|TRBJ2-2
TGTGCCAGCAGTTTACTTCTGCGGCGGAACACCGGGGAGCTGTTTTTT
CASSLLLRRNTGELFF
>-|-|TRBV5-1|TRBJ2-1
TGCGCCAGCAGCTTGGCCGGCAGGATGACCTACAATGAGCAGTTCTTC
CASSLAGRMTYNEQFF
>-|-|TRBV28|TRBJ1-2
TGTGCCCTCCGAGGCGACTATGGCTACACCTTC
CALRGDYGYTF
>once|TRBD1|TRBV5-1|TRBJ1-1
TGCGCCAGCAGCTTTCTCGGACAGGGCACTGAAGCTTTCTTT
CASSFLGQGTEAFF
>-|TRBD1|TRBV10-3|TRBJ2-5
TGTGCCACGCATACAGGGGTCGTGACAGAGACCCAGTACTTC
CATHTGVVTETQYF
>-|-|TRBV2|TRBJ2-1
TGTGCCAGTGGAGGAATGCCAAGCTACAATGAGCAGTTCTTC
CASGGMPSYNEQFF
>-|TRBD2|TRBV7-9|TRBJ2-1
TGTGCCAGCAGCTTATTACCCCCAGCGGGACCTTCCAATGAGCAGTTCTTC
CASSLLPPAGPSNEQFF
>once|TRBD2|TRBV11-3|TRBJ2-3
TGTGCCAGCAGCTTAGGGCAGCGGGAGGTCACAGATACGCAGTATTTT
CASSLGQREVTDTQYF
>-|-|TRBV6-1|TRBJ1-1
TGTGCCAGCAGTAAGATACAGGGTACGGCTGAAGCTTTCTTT
CASSKIQGTAEAFF
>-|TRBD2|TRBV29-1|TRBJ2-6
TGCAGCGTGTATACTAGCGGGAGAGTCTCTGGGGCCAACGTCCTGACTTTC
CSVYTSGRVSGANVLTF
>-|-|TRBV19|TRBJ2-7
TGTGCCAGTTCCCCAGCGGAGGCCTACGAGCAGTACTTC
CASSPAEAYEQYF
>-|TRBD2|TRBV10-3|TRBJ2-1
TGTGCCATCAGTGTAAGCGGGAGGCGGTACAATGAGCAGTTCTTC
CAISVSGRRYNEQFF
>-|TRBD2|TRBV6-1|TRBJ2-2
TGTGCCAGCAGTGGAGCCCCCGGGACTATACTCGGGGAGCTGTTTTTT
CASSGAPGTILGELFF
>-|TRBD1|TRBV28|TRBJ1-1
TGTGCCAGCAGTACCTCCGGGACAGGGGATAGGGCAGCTTTCTTT
CASSTSGTGDRAAFF
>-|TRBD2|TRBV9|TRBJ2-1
TGTGCCAGCAGCGAACCGGGACTAGCGGTTGAGCAGTTCTTC
CASSEPGLAVEQFF
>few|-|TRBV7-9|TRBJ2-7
TGTGCCAGCAGCTCCCGGGACATAGACTACGAGCAGTACTTC
CASSSRDIDYEQYF
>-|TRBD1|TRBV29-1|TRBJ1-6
TGCAGCGTTGAGACGCCGGACAGGGGCCTGCCTGATAATTCACCCCTCCACTTT
CSVETPDRGLPDNSPLHF
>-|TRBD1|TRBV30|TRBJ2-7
TGTGCCTGCCACAGGGGGGCCAACGAGCAGTACTTC
CACHRGANEQYF
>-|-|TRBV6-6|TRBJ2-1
TGTGCCAGCACCTCGGGAAAATACAATGAGCAGTTCTTC
CASTSGKYNEQFF
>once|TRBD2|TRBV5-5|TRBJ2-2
TGTGCCAGCAGCCGGACTAGCGGGAGGGAGAACACCGGGGAGCTGTTTTTT
CASSRTSGRENTGELFF